This T cell receptor (beta chain) stems from a study of blood T cell repertoires in COVID-19. Study overall: Acute and convalescent COVID-19 samples came from the United States, Italy and Spain. T cells, B-cell-depleted T cells, or PBMCs supplied cDNA or gDNA.

Libraries were prepared by immunoSEQ multiplex PCR; TCRdb keeps only in-frame clonotypes and omits some of them. In the table there are some 350,000 clones, around nine tenths of which are singletons. Trimming pared 3 bases from V and 13 bases from J, leaving 19 bases between. Germline V gene data show CDR1 as SGDLS and CDR2 as YYNGEE. The CDR3 runs 13 residues. Patients of the Seattle cohort, enrolled during active infection, were followed longitudinally. Sequencing input: peripheral blood. The sequence was collected from a woman in her 70s with COVID-19, enrolled during active disease. The genes are TRBV9 and TRBJ1-1; no reliable D call. The DNA for the CDR3 is TGTGCCAGCAGCGGCCTTTATGAGGCTGCTGTTTTCTTT. Its protein product is CASSGLYEAAVFF.